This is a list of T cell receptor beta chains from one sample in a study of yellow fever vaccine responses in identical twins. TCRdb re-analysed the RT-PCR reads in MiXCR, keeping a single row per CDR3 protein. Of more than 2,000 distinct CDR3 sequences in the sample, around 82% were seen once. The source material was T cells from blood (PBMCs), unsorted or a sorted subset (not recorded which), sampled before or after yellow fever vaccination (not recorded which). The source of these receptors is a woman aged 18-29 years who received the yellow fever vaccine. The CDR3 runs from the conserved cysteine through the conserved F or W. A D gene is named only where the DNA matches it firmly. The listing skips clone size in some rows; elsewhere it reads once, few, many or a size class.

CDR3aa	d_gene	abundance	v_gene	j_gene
CASSHGLAEFQETQYF	TRBD2	.	TRBV28	TRBJ2-5
CASSEGETSYNEQFF	.	.	TRBV2	TRBJ2-1
CASSGSSGTMDEQFF	TRBD2	.	TRBV11-3	TRBJ2-1
CASSGLEGQYF	TRBD2	.	TRBV11-1	TRBJ2-3
CSPVNRVCAYNEQFF	.	.	TRBV29-1	TRBJ2-1
CASSEGLSSGNTIYF	.	few	TRBV10-1	TRBJ1-3
CASSVSYPVGDNQPQHF	.	.	TRBV25-1	TRBJ1-5
CSVVDYSYEQYF	.	.	TRBV29-1	TRBJ2-7
CASSLGVGGGPDEQFF	TRBD2	.	TRBV13	TRBJ2-1
CASSLAGKLYEQYF	.	.	TRBV7-8	TRBJ2-7
CASSLKVGGLKNIQYF	.	.	TRBV11-2	TRBJ2-4
CSARDSWENIQYF	.	.	TRBV20-1	TRBJ2-4
CASSELYFKNIQYF	.	.	TRBV10-1	TRBJ2-4
CASSHGTASTDTQYF	TRBD1	.	TRBV4-2	TRBJ2-3
CASSLDVGNPNYGYTF	.	.	TRBV11-2	TRBJ1-2
CSARDGQAPWMPQHF	TRBD1	.	TRBV20-1	TRBJ1-5
CAISESTGNQPQHF	.	.	TRBV10-3	TRBJ1-5
CASSLYTTDTQYF	.	.	TRBV10-1	TRBJ2-3
CASSQHQLGYGYTF	.	.	TRBV4-1	TRBJ1-2
CASSLTRSISYNEQFF	.	.	TRBV12-3/TRBV12-4	TRBJ2-1
CATKGRENTEAFF	.	.	TRBV24-1	TRBJ1-1
CAAARGLYNSPLHF	.	.	TRBV18	TRBJ1-6
CSVSTRGYANEKLFF	TRBD1	.	TRBV29-1	TRBJ1-4
CASSGGGTGHYLSGYTF	TRBD1	.	TRBV2	TRBJ1-2
CASTQWPGYTF	.	few	TRBV12-3/TRBV12-4	TRBJ1-2
CASSFTEHGQPQHF	.	.	TRBV28	TRBJ1-5
CASSYSALGVLASPLHF	.	.	TRBV6-5	TRBJ1-6
CASSNGKTDIQYF	.	.	TRBV13	TRBJ2-4
CASSGLDNEQFF	.	once	TRBV2	TRBJ2-1
CASSLGSYQETQYF	.	few	TRBV28	TRBJ2-5
CASSQLTGNEKLFF	.	.	TRBV4-1	TRBJ1-4
CSVTLQLAGALSFNEQFF	TRBD2	.	TRBV29-1	TRBJ2-1
CASSYRAGNEQFF	.	.	TRBV12-3/TRBV12-4	TRBJ2-1
CASSSTVLETQYF	.	.	TRBV7-6	TRBJ2-5
CASSRTVAGQETQYF	TRBD2	.	TRBV7-7	TRBJ2-5
CASSDEGRGLPQHF	.	.	TRBV2	TRBJ1-5
CASSLGTGFHNEQFF	TRBD1	few	TRBV7-8	TRBJ2-1
CSTPFAGGPNIQYF	TRBD2	.	TRBV20-1	TRBJ2-4
CASSIQGTEAFF	.	.	TRBV19	TRBJ1-1
CASILRWISYNEQFF	.	.	TRBV13	TRBJ2-1
CASSTLAGRGEQYF	.	.	TRBV21-1	TRBJ2-7
CASRVTGGNTEAFF	TRBD1	once	TRBV28	TRBJ1-1
CASSPGLAEQFF	.	.	TRBV11-2	TRBJ2-1
CASSTRVTSGAQETQYF	TRBD2	.	TRBV28	TRBJ2-5
CASSGVPRWLAGGTDTQYF	TRBD2	.	TRBV11-1	TRBJ2-3
CSVVGGRPTDTQYF	TRBD2	.	TRBV29-1	TRBJ2-3
CASRGSSYEQYF	.	.	TRBV7-9	TRBJ2-7